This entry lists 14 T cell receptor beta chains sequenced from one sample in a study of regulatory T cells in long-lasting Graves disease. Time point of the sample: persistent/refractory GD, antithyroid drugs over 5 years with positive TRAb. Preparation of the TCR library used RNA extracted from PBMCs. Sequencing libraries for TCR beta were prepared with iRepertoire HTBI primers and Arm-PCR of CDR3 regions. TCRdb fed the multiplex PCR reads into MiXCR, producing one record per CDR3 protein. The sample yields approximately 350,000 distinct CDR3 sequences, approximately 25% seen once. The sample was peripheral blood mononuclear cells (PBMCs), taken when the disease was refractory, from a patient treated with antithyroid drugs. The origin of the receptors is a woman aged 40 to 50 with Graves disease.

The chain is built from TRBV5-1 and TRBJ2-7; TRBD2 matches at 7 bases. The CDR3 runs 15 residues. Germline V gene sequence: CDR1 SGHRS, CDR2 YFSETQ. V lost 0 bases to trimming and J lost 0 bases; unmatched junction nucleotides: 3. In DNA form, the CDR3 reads TGCGCCAGCAGCTTGGGCGGGACTACCTCCTACGAGCAGTACTTC. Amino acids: CASSLGGTTSYEQYF.

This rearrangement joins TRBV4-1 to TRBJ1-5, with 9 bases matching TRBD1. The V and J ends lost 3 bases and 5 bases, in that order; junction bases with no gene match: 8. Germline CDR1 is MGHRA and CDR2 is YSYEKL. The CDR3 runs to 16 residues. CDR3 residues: CASSHFWRTGDQPQHF. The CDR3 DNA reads TGCGCCAGCAGCCACTTTTGGCGGACAGGGGATCAGCCCCAGCATTTT.

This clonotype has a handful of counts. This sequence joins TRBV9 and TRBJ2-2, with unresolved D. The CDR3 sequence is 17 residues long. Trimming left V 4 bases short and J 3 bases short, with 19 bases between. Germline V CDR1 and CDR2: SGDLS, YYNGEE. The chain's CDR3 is CASSLRRSQVHTGELFF. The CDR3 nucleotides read TGTGCCAGCAGCCTACGAAGGTCCCAGGTTCACACCGGGGAGCTGTTTTTT.

CDR3 amino acids: CASSWSSGNTIYF. In DNA, the CDR3 is TGCGCCAGCAGTTGGTCCTCTGGAAACACCATATATTTT. The chain uses TRBV5-1 and TRBJ1-3; no reliable D call. Trimming took off 5 bases at V and 0 bases at J, with 6 bases between the two ends. Germline V lookup: CDR1 SGHRS, CDR2 YFSETQ. This CDR3 comprises 13 residues.

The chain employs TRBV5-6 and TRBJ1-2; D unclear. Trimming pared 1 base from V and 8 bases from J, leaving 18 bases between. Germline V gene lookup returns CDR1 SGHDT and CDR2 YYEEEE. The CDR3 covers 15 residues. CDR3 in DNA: TGTGCCAGCAGCTTGACCCTCGTATCGTGGCACGGCTACACCTTC. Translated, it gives CASSLTLVSWHGYTF. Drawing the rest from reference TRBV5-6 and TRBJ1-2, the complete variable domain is DAGVTQSPTHLIKTRGQQVTLRCSPKSGHDTVSWYQQALGQGPQFIFQYYEEEERQRGNFPDRFSGHQFPNYSSELNVNALLLGDSALYLCASSLTLVSWHGYTFGSGTRLTVV.

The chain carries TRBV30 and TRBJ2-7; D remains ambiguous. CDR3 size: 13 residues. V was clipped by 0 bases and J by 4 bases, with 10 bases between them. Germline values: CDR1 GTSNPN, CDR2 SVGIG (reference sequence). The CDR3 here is CAWSVGDPYEQYF. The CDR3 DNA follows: TGTGCCTGGAGTGTGGGCGACCCTTACGAGCAGTACTTC.

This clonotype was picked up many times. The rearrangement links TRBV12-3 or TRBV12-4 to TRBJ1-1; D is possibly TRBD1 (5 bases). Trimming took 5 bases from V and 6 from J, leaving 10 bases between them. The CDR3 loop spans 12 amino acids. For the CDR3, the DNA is TGTGCCAGCAGTCCCGTGACAGCTGAAGCTTTCTTT. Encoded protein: CASSPVTAEAFF.

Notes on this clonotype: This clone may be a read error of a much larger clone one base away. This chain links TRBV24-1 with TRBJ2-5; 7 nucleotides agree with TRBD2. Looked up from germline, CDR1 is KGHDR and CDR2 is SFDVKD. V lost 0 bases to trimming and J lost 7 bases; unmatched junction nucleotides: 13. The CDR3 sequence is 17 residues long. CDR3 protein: CATSDLQSGRREGTQYF. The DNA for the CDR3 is TGTGCCACCAGTGATTTGCAATCTGGTCGCAGGGAGGGGACCCAGTACTTC.

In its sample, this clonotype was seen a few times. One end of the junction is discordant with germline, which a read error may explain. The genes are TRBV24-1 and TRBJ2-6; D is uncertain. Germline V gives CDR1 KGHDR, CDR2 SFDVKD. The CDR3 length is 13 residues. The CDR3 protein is CAPSPPGANVLTF. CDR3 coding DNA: TGTGCCCCCAGCCCACCTGGGGCCAACGTCCTGACTTTC.

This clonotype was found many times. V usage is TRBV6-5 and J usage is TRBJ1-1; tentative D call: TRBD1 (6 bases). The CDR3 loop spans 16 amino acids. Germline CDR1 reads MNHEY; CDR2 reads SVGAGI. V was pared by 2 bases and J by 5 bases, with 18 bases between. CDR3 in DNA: TGTGCCAGCAGTTACGGTTCTGGAAGAGGGGGAACTGAAGCTTTCTTT. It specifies CASSYGSGRGGTEAFF.

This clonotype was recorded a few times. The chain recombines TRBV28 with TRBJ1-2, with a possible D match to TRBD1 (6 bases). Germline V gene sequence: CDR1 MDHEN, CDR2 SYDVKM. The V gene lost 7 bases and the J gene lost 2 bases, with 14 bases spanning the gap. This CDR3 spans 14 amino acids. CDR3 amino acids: CASISGDKNYGYTF. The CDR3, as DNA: TGTGCCAGCATCTCCGGGGACAAAAACTATGGCTACACCTTC.

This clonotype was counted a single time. The CDR3 here is CASRGAGFEQYF. The CDR3 coding sequence is TGTGCCAGTAGAGGGGCGGGGTTCGAGCAGTACTTC. The rearrangement uses TRBV19 and TRBJ2-7; maybe TRBD2 (6 bases). Germline V gene lookup returns CDR1 LNHDA and CDR2 SQIVND (reference sequence). The CDR3 consists of 12 residues. Trimming stripped 6 bases from V and 6 bases from J, with 12 bases between.

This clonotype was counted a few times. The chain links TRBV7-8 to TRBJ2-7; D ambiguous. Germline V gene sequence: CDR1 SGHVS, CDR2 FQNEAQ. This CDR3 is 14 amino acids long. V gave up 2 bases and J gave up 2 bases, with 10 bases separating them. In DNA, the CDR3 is TGTGCCAGCAGCTTAAACACCGGTCCCTACGAGCAGTACTTC. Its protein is CASSLNTGPYEQYF.

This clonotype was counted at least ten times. Written as DNA, the CDR3 is TGTGCCAGCAGTGAAAAGGAGGGGGGCCATGGCTACACCTTC. It translates to CASSEKEGGHGYTF. The chain employs TRBV6-1 and TRBJ1-2, with a tentative D call TRBD1 (6 bases). The CDR3 runs to 14 residues. V was pared by 2 bases and J by 6 bases, with 13 bases between. The germline V gene encodes CDR1 MNHNS and CDR2 SASEGT.